This TCR beta chain is drawn from a study of regulatory T cells in long-lasting Graves disease. CDR3-region Arm-PCR and iRepertoire HTBI primers produced the TCR beta libraries. TCRdb passed the multiplex PCR reads through MiXCR, listing each CDR3 protein once. Here the sample spans approximately 400,000 distinct CDR3 sequences, 20% to 30% being singletons. A remark on this clonotype: What it binds is unknown.

Noted time point: persistent/refractory GD, antithyroid drugs over 5 years with positive TRAb. Preparation of the TCR library used RNA extracted from PBMCs. Overall study findings and caveats: Repertoires from persistent disease leaned toward TRBV28, TRBJ1-2 and TRBJ2-5. Lower TCR diversity was seen in persistent Graves' patients than in newly diagnosed ones.

There are 15 residues in the CDR3. Germline lookup yields CDR1 LGHNA and CDR2 YNFKEQ. Trimming left V 2 bases short and J 1 base short, with 11 bases between. The sequences come from peripheral blood mononuclear cells (PBMCs), collected when the disease was refractory, from a patient treated with antithyroid drugs. The receptor comes from a female donor with Graves disease. This rearrangement joins TRBV4-2 to TRBJ2-5, with D perhaps matching TRBD1 (6 bases). The CDR3 sequence: CASSQTGTIQETQYF. The CDR3 nucleotides are TGTGCCAGCAGCCAAACCGGGACAATCCAAGAGACCCAGTACTTC.